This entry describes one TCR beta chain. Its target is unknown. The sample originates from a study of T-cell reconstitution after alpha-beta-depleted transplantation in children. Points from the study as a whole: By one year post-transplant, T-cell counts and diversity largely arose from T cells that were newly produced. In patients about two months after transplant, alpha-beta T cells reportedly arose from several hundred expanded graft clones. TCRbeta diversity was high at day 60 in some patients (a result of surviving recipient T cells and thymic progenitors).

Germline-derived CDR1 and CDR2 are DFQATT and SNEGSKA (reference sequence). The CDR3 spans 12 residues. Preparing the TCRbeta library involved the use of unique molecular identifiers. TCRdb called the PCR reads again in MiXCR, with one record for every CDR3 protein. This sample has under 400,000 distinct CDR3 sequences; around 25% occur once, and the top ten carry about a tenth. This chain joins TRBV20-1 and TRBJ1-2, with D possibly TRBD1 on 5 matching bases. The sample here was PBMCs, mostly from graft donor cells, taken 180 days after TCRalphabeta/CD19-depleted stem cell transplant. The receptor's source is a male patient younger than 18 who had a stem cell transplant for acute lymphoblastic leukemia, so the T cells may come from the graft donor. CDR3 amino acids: CSMDTANYGYTF. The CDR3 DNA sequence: TGCAGCATGGACACTGCTAACTATGGCTACACCTTC.